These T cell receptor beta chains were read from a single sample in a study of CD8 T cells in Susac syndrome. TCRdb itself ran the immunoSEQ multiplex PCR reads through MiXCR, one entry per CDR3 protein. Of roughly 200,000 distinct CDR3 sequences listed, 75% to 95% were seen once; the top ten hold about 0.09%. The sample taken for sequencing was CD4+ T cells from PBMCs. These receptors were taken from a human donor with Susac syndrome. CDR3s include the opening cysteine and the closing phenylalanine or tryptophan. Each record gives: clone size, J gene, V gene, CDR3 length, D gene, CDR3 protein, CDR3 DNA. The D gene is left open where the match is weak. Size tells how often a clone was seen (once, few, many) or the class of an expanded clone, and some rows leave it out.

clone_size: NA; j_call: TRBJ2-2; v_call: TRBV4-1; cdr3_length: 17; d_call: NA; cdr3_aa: CASSLNLGGPVTGELFF; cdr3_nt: TGCGCCAGCAGCCTCAATCTCGGGGGGCCGGTCACCGGGGAGCTGTTTTTT
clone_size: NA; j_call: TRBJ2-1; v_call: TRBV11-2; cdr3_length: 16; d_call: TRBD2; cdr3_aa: CASSHLVERGGFEQFF; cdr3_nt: TGTGCCAGCAGCCATCTGGTGGAGCGGGGGGGCTTTGAGCAGTTCTTC
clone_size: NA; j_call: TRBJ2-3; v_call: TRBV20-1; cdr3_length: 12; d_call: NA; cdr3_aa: CSAGRTQNTQYF; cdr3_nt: TGCAGTGCTGGACGGACCCAGAATACGCAGTATTTT
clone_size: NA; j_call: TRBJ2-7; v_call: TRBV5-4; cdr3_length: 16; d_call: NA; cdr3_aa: CASSPVARTGPNEQYF; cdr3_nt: TGTGCCAGCAGCCCAGTGGCCAGAACAGGGCCGAATGAGCAGTACTTC
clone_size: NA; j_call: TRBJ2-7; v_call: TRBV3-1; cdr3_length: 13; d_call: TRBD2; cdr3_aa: CASGRLAGGRPYF; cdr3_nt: TGTGCCAGTGGAAGACTAGCGGGAGGGCGCCCGTACTTC
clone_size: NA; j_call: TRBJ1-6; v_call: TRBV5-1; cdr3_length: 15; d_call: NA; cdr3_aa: CASSQQSPHNSPLHF; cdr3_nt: TGCGCCAGCAGCCAACAGAGCCCACACAATTCACCCCTCCACTTT
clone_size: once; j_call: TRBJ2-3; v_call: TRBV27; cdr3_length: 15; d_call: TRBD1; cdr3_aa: CASSLFQGARGTQYF; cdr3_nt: TGTGCCAGCAGTTTATTTCAGGGGGCAAGGGGTACGCAGTATTTT
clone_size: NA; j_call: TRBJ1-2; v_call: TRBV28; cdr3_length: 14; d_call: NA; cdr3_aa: CASSPRFNNYGYTF; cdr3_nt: TGTGCCAGCAGCCCGCGTTTTAATAACTATGGCTACACCTTC
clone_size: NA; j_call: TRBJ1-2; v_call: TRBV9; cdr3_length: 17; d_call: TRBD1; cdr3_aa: CASSAGRTGREYYGYTF; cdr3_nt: TGTGCCAGCAGCGCCGGAAGGACAGGACGCGAGTACTATGGCTACACCTTC
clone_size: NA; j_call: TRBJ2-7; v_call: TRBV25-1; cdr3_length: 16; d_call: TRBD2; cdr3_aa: CASDGLAGGPYREQYF; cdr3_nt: TGTGCCAGTGATGGACTAGCGGGAGGGCCTTATCGCGAGCAGTACTTC
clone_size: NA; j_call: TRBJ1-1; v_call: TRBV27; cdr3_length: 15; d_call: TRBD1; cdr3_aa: CASSLIGQGDTEAFF; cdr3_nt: TGTGCCAGCAGTTTGATAGGACAGGGTGACACTGAAGCTTTCTTT
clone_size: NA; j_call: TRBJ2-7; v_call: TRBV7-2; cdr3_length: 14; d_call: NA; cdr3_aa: CASSLAPRFYEQYF; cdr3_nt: TGTGCCAGCAGCTTAGCTCCTAGATTCTACGAGCAGTACTTC
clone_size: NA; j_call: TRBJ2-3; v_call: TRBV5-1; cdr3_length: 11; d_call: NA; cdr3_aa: CARDSTDTQYF; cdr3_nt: TGCGCCAGGGACAGCACAGATACGCAGTATTTT
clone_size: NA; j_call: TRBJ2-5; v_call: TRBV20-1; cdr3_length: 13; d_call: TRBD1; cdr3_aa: CSAPQGALETQYF; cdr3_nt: TGCAGTGCACCACAGGGGGCTTTAGAGACCCAGTACTTC
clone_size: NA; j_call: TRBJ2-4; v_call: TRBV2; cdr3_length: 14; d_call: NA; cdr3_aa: CASAEIIAKNIQYF; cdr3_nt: TGTGCCAGCGCTGAGATTATAGCCAAAAACATTCAGTACTTC
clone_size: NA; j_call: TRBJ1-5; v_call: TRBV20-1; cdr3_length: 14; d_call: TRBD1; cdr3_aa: CSARTGEEYQPQHF; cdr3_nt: TGCAGTGCTAGAACAGGGGAAGAATATCAGCCCCAGCATTTT
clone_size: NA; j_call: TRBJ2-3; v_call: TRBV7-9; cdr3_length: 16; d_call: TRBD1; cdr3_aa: CASSWGQSDSTDTQYF; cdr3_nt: TGTGCCAGCAGCTGGGGACAGAGCGACAGCACAGATACGCAGTATTTT
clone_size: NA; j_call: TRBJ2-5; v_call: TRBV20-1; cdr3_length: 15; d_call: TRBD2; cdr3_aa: CSAKLAGARKETQYF; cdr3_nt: TGCAGTGCGAAACTAGCGGGGGCTCGAAAAGAGACCCAGTACTTC
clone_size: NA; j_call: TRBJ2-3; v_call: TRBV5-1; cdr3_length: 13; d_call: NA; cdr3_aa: CASSQYSPDTQYF; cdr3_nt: TGCGCCAGCAGCCAGTATTCCCCAGATACGCAGTATTTT
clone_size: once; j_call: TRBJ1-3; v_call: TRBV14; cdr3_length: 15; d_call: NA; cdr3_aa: CASSRSLVSGNTIYF; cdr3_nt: TGTGCCAGCAGCCGATCCCTGGTCTCTGGAAACACCATATATTTT
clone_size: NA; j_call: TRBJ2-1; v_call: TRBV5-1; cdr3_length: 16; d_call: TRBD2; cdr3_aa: CASSLFGSGGYNEQFF; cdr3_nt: TGCGCCAGCAGCTTGTTTGGTAGCGGGGGATACAATGAGCAGTTCTTC
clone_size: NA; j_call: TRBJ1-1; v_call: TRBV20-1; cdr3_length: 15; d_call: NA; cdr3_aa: CSARVSRVVNTEAFF; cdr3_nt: TGCAGTGCTAGAGTCTCACGGGTGGTGAACACTGAAGCTTTCTTT
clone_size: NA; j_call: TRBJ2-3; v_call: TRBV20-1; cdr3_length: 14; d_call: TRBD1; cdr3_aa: CSAPPAGGRDTQYF; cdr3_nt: TGCAGTGCTCCGCCGGCAGGGGGACGGGATACGCAGTATTTT
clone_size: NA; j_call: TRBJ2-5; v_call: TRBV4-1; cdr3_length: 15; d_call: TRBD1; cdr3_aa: CASSQESRGRETQYF; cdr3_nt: TGCGCCAGCAGCCAAGAGTCCAGGGGGCGCGAGACCCAGTACTTC
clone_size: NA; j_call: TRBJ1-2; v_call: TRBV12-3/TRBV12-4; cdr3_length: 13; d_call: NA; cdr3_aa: CASTTTPFYGYTF; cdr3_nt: TGTGCCAGCACTACCACACCTTTCTATGGCTACACCTTC
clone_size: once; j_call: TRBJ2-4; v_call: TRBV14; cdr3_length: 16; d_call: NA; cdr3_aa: CASSQTKDSFKNIQYF; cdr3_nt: TGTGCCAGCAGCCAGACAAAGGACAGCTTCAAAAACATTCAGTACTTC
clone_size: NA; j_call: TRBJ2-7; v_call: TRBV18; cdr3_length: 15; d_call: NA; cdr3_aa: CASSDTQRSSYEQYF; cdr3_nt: TGTGCCAGCTCAGACACACAGCGGAGCTCCTACGAGCAGTACTTC
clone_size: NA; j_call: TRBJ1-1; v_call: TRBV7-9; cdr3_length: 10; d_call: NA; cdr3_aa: CASALGRAFF; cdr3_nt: TGTGCCAGCGCGCTTGGGAGAGCTTTCTTT
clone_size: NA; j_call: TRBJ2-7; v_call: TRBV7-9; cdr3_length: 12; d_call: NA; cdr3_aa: CASSRILAEQYF; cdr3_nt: TGTGCCAGCAGCCGTATTCTAGCGGAGCAGTACTTC
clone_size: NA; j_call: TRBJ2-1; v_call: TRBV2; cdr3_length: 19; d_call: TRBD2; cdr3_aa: CASSTRLAGGPTSYNEQFF; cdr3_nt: TGTGCCAGCAGTACAAGACTAGCGGGGGGGCCTACCTCCTACAATGAGCAGTTCTTC
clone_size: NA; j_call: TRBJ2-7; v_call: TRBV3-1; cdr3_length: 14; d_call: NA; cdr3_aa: CASSLHGGTYEQYF; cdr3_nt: TGTGCCAGCAGCCTGCACGGGGGAACCTACGAGCAGTACTTC
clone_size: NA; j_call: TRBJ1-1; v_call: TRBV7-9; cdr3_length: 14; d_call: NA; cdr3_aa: CASSLVPENTEAFF; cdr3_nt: TGTGCCAGCAGCTTAGTGCCGGAGAACACTGAAGCTTTCTTT
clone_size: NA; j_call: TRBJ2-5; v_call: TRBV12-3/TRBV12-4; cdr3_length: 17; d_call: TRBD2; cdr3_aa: CASSPGLAGGPQETQYF; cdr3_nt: TGTGCCAGCAGTCCAGGACTAGCGGGAGGACCCCAAGAGACCCAGTACTTC
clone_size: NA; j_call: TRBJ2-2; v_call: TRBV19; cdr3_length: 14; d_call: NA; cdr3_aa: CASIRTLNTGELFF; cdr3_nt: TGTGCCAGTATTAGGACACTGAACACCGGGGAGCTGTTTTTT
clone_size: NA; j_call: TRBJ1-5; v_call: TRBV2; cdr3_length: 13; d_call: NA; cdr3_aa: CASSTMINQPQHF; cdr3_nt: TGTGCCAGCAGTACGATGATCAATCAGCCCCAGCATTTT
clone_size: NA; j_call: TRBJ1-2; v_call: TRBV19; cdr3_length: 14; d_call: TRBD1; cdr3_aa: CASSTGQGSYGYTF; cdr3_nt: TGTGCCAGTAGTACGGGACAGGGGAGCTATGGCTACACCTTC
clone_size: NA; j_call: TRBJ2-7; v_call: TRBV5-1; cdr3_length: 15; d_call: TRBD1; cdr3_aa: CASRGRGQGPYEQYF; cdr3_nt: TGCGCCAGCAGGGGGCGTGGACAGGGGCCCTACGAGCAGTACTTC
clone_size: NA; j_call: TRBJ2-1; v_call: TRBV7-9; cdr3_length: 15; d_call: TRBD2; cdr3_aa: CASSLFSGPYNEQFF; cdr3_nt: TGTGCCAGCAGCTTATTTAGCGGGCCTTACAATGAGCAGTTCTTC
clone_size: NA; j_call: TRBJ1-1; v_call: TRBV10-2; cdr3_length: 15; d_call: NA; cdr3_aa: CASSDRDAPNTEAFF; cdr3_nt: TGCGCCAGCAGTGACAGGGACGCCCCGAACACTGAAGCTTTCTTT
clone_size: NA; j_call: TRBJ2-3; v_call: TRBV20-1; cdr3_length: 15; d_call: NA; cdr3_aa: CSARDGSDYTDTQYF; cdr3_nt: TGCAGTGCTAGAGATGGATCGGACTACACAGATACGCAGTATTTT
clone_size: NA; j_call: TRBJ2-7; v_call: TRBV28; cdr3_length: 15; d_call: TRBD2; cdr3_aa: CATNPARAGVFEQYF; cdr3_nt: TGTGCCACAAACCCGGCGAGGGCGGGAGTATTCGAGCAGTACTTC
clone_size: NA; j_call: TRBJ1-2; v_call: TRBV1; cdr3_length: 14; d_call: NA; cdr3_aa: CTSSQADRRRGYTF; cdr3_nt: TGCACCAGCAGCCAAGCTGACAGAAGGCGTGGCTACACCTTC